This T cell receptor (beta chain) was sequenced for a study of OX40 agonist ivuxolimab in advanced cancers. The study, taken as a whole, reports: Doses of 0.1 to 3.0 mg/kg were accompanied by clonal expansion of CD4+ and CD8+ blood T cells by week 6.

This CDR3 is built from 17 residues. CDR1 is SGHDT, CDR2 YYEEEE, per germline. With V trimmed by 3 bases and J by 7 bases, 12 bases remained unmatched. Sequencing used immunoSEQ multiplex PCR; TCRdb keeps in-frame clones, though not all of them. Of fewer than 80,000 clones in the sample, roughly 85% are singletons; the top ten hold less than 5%. The count of this clone is one. The antigen is not known. The TCR originated in an adult with an advanced solid tumor such as melanoma, head and neck, liver or kidney cancer. Source: CD4+ or CD8+ T cells sorted from blood, taken in a trial of the OX40 agonist ivuxolimab. V gene TRBV5-6 combines with J gene TRBJ1-5; 11 bases match TRBD1. CDR3 region: CASSSGTGGSRYQPQHF. The CDR3 DNA reads as TGTGCCAGCAGCTCCGGGACAGGGGGGAGTCGGTACCAGCCCCAGCATTTT.